This T cell receptor beta chain was identified during a study of cytomegalovirus exposure and HLA in healthy donors. CDR1 is SGDLS, CDR2 YYNGEE, per germline. The CDR3 length is 14 residues. The germline V and J ends were trimmed by 0 bases and 9 bases, with 15 bases remaining between them. Researchers ran the PCR with 60 Vbeta and 13 Jbeta primers. Profiled with immunoSEQ multiplex PCR; TCRdb holds only in-frame clones, not every one. The sample contains around 160,000 clones, approximately 83% of which appear only once. V is TRBV9 and J is TRBJ1-1; D call uncertain. Sequences were obtained from PBMCs. The clonotype comes from a man younger than 35 in good health and CMV-seropositive. The CDR3 region has the DNA TGTGCCAGCAGCGTAGACCCCCTCTCGGGGAAAGCTTTCTTT. This codes for CASSVDPLSGKAFF. Together with reference TRBV9 and TRBJ1-1, the CDR3 gives the full variable domain: DSGVTQTPKHLITATGQRVTLRCSPRSGDLSVYWYQQSLDQGLQFLIQYYNGEERAKGNILERFSAQQFPDLHSELNLSSLELGDSALYFCASSVDPLSGKAFFGQGTRLTVV.